Included here is one T cell receptor beta chain sequence, with context. The data originate from a study of blood T cell repertoires in COVID-19. For the study at large: Some COVID-19 samples were acute and others convalescent; all came from the United States, Italy and Spain. PBMCs, B-cell-depleted T cells, or T cells were the source of the cDNA or gDNA that made up the material.

Seattle patients were enrolled during active infection and followed longitudinally. Per the original methods: For nucleated cells, counts were estimated from reference gene primer amplification. TCRdb keeps only in-frame clones here, not all; method: immunoSEQ multiplex PCR. That table furnishes V, J and clone size, whereas the DNA furnished D and trimming. The repertoire holds about 420,000 clones, with over 85% as singletons. Germline V gives CDR1 MGHRA, CDR2 YSYEKL. V was trimmed by 3 bases and J by 0 bases, leaving 12 bases between them. This CDR3 has 15 amino acids. This TCR was sampled from a man in his late teens or twenties with COVID-19, enrolled during active disease. Material: peripheral blood. This chain connects TRBV4-1 to TRBJ2-7, with D possibly being TRBD2 (6 bases). Here the CDR3 reads CASSHRAGSSYEQYF. CDR3 DNA sequence: TGCGCCAGCAGCCACCGCGCGGGGAGCTCCTACGAGCAGTACTTC.